This T cell receptor (beta chain) was captured by sequencing in a study of T cell responses to AZD1222 COVID-19 vaccine. The wider study: Samples with a second dose at about 4 or about 12 weeks were pooled together.

Here immunoSEQ multiplex PCR was the method, and the copy in TCRdb shows in-frame clones only, minus some. The sample includes around 88,000 clones, approximately 87% of them seen just once. As concerns this clone: Antigen specificity is unknown.

General observations from the study: Clonal diversity was possibly underestimated; the donors were predominantly white British and more often female.

This CDR3 comprises 13 residues. The V gene's germline CDR1 is SGHTA and CDR2 FQGNSA. Trimming shortened V by 5 bases and J by 11 bases, and 17 bases separated the two germline ends. The sequencing here drew on peripheral blood, taken on day 0 of AZD1222 vaccination. This TCR came from an adult in good health. The chain couples TRBV7-2 to TRBJ2-3; possibly TRBD2 for D (8 bases). In nucleotides, the CDR3 is TGTGCCAGCAGCCCAGCGGGGGCAGGGGGGCAGTATTTT. As protein: CASSPAGAGGQYF.